The 18 T cell receptor beta chains below were found in one sample sequenced in a study of blood T cell repertoires in COVID-19. Data came from immunoSEQ multiplex PCR; TCRdb stores just in-frame clones and leaves some out. This sample has 100,000 or so clones; roughly 92% occur once, and the top ten carry around 5.8%. Sequences were obtained from peripheral blood. The receptor source for this set is a man between 50 and 59 years old with active COVID-19.

This clone was recorded once. The chain is built from TRBV30 and TRBJ2-7; TRBD1 agrees at 9 bases. Trimming took 2 bases from V and 5 from J; bases not matched to a gene: 4. The germline gives CDR1 GTSNPN, CDR2 SVGIG (reference sequence). This CDR3 has 13 residues. The DNA of the CDR3 is TGTGCCTGGAGTTGGACAGGGGCCCACGAGCAGTACTTC. It encodes CAWSWTGAHEQYF.

This chain uses TRBV5-4 with TRBJ2-4; TRBD1 matches 9 bases. J was trimmed by 7 bases and V by 5 bases; bases with no gene match: 10. The CDR3 consists of 15 residues. Germline CDR1 reads SGHNT; CDR2 reads YYREEE (reference sequence). As DNA, the CDR3 is TGTGCCAGCAGAATGGGACAGGGAGTAGGCAACATTCAGTACTTC. Its translation is CASRMGQGVGNIQYF.

The chain carries TRBV3-1 (or the pseudogene TRBV3-2) and TRBJ2-1; 9 nucleotides line up with TRBD2. V was clipped by 4 bases and J by 6 bases; unmatched bases: 7. The CDR3 contains 15 residues. CDR1 and CDR2 from the germline V gene are LGHDT and YNNKEL (reference sequence). As DNA, the CDR3 is TGTGCCAGCAGCCTTAGCGGGAGTCGGGGCAATGAGCAGTTCTTC. Protein sequence: CASSLSGSRGNEQFF.

The rearrangement uses TRBV19 and TRBJ1-1, with 10 positions matching TRBD1. Germline CDR1 LNHDA, CDR2 SQIVND (reference sequence). V was clipped by 6 bases and J by 2 bases; unmatched bases: 6. CDR3 length equals 15 residues. The CDR3 is CASRTGGVPNTEAFF. Written as DNA, the CDR3 is TGTGCCAGTAGGACAGGGGGCGTTCCAAACACTGAAGCTTTCTTT.

This clone was detected once. The J gene is TRBJ1-6, the V gene TRBV24-1; D perhaps matches TRBD1 (6 bases). The germline gives CDR1 KGHDR, CDR2 SFDVKD. CDR3 length: 13 amino acids. The germline V and J ends were trimmed by 7 bases and 8 bases, with 11 bases remaining between them. The CDR3 sequence is CATSRDTDSPLHF. For the CDR3, the DNA is TGTGCCACCAGCCGGGACACAGATTCACCCCTCCACTTT.

In its sample, this clone was seen once. The V and J genes are TRBV7-9 and TRBJ1-1; possible D gene TRBD1, 5 bases. V was pared by 1 base and J by 4 bases, with 10 bases between. Germline CDR1 reads SEHNR; CDR2 reads FQNEAQ (reference sequence). This CDR3 has 14 residues. The CDR3 reads CASSLEGASTEAFF. As DNA, the CDR3 is TGTGCCAGCAGCTTAGAAGGGGCCTCCACTGAAGCTTTCTTT.

J is TRBJ2-2 and V is TRBV6-5; TRBD1 aligns across 9 bases. Germline V gives CDR1 MNHEY, CDR2 SVGAGI. The V gene end was trimmed by 8 bases and the J gene end by 2 bases; junction bases not matched to a gene: 3. The length of the CDR3 is 14 residues. CDR3 coding DNA: TGTGCCAGCCATACAGGGGGCAACACCGGGGAGCTGTTTTTT. Protein sequence: CASHTGGNTGELFF.

The J gene is TRBJ1-4, the V gene TRBV24-1; D unclear. The CDR3 is made up of 14 amino acids. V lost 4 bases and J 0 bases, leaving 5 bases between the germline ends. Per germline, CDR1 KGHDR and CDR2 SFDVKD. The CDR3 DNA follows: TGTGCCACCAGTGACAGTGCAACTAATGAAAAACTGTTTTTT. Translating it yields CATSDSATNEKLFF.

The sample holds one count of this clone. V usage is TRBV28 and J usage is TRBJ1-2; 7 nucleotides match TRBD1. Unmatched junction bases numbered 14, after V lost 10 bases and J lost 0 bases. CDR3 length equals 16 residues. Germline values: CDR1 MDHEN, CDR2 SYDVKM. In DNA form, the CDR3 reads TGTGCCATCCTGACAGGGAGTGGGTCCGCTAACTATGGCTACACCTTC. Protein: CAILTGSGSANYGYTF.

This chain connects TRBV21-1 to TRBJ2-1; TRBD1 is the table's D call, not checked against the DNA. TRBV21-1 is shown as a pseudogene. CDR3 length equals 16 residues. CDR3 bases: TGTGCCAGCAGCAAAGCTTCGACAGGGGCTTACAATGAGCAGTTCTTC. It is translated as CASSKASTGAYNEQFF.

This clone was detected a few times. The chain has TRBV6-1 and TRBJ1-6, with D perhaps matching TRBD1 (5 bases). Germline assignment: CDR1 MNHNS and CDR2 SASEGT. V was clipped by 1 base and J by 10 bases, with 14 bases between them. The CDR3 loop spans 15 amino acids. DNA of the CDR3: TGTGCCAGCAGTGAAGGATTCCGGGCAGGGTCACCCCTCCACTTT. This encodes CASSEGFRAGSPLHF.

This rearrangement joins TRBV5-6 to TRBJ2-3; 10 bases agree with TRBD1. The CDR3 contains 16 residues. Germline V CDR1 and CDR2: SGHDT, YYEEEE. V dropped 4 bases and J dropped 1; count of bases not matched to a gene: 6. The CDR3 sequence: CASSSRGTGGTDTQYF. CDR3 bases: TGTGCCAGCAGCAGCCGGGGGACAGGGGGCACAGATACGCAGTATTTT.

The V gene is TRBV3-1 (or the pseudogene TRBV3-2), the J gene TRBJ2-5; D not certain. Germline CDR1 LGHDT, CDR2 YNNKEL (reference sequence). Trimming shortened V by 1 base and J by 5 bases, and 8 bases separated the two germline ends. This CDR3 contains 13 residues. The CDR3 sequence: CASSQGGVETQYF. The CDR3 DNA is TGTGCCAGCAGCCAAGGCGGAGTGGAGACCCAGTACTTC.

The CDR3 bases are TGTGCCAGCAGCCGCAGGGGAATCGAGTCTGGCTACACCTTC. Amino acids: CASSRRGIESGYTF. This rearrangement joins TRBV6-5 to TRBJ1-2, with D perhaps TRBD1 (6 bases). Per the germline V gene, CDR1 is MNHEY and CDR2 is SVGAGI. The CDR3 runs 14 residues. V was trimmed by 6 bases and J by 7 bases, leaving 18 bases between them.

The chain joins TRBV29-1 to TRBJ1-2; TRBD1 aligns across 7 bases. V dropped 3 bases and J dropped 8; count of bases not matched to a gene: 12. The CDR3 spans 14 residues. Per germline, CDR1 SQVTM and CDR2 ANQGSEA. The CDR3 loop is CSVEVKEGARGYTF. As DNA, the CDR3 is TGCAGCGTTGAGGTGAAAGAGGGGGCCCGGGGCTACACCTTC.

The chain has TRBV2 and TRBJ2-5; the match to TRBD2 covers 12 bases. V trimming: 6 bases; J trimming: 9 bases; junction bases outside the gene matches: 8. Germline V gene sequence: CDR1 SNHLY, CDR2 FYNNEI. CDR3 length: 14 amino acids. The CDR3 bases are TGTGCCAGCAGGGGGACTAGCGGGTCTATGGCCCAGTACTTC. The encoded protein is CASRGTSGSMAQYF.

This chain joins TRBV9 and TRBJ2-2, with 7 bases lining up with TRBD2. The CDR3 has 17 amino acids. Germline V CDR1 and CDR2: SGDLS, YYNGEE. V trimming: 3 bases; J trimming: 6 bases; junction bases outside the gene matches: 14. In DNA, the CDR3 is TGTGCCAGCAGCGGTGGTGATAGCGGAAGCGGGGCCGGGGAGCTGTTTTTT. This translates into CASSGGDSGSGAGELFF. The full variable domain, in which reference TRBV9 and TRBJ2-2 provide the parts outside the CDR3, is DSGVTQTPKHLITATGQRVTLRCSPRSGDLSVYWYQQSLDQGLQFLIQYYNGEERAKGNILERFSAQQFPDLHSELNLSSLELGDSALYFCASSGGDSGSGAGELFFGEGSRLTVL.

V usage is TRBV7-9 and J usage is TRBJ2-1, with 9 positions matching TRBD2. The germline CDR1 and CDR2 sequences are SEHNR and FQNEAQ (reference sequence). The CDR3 sequence is 16 residues long. The J segment lost 4 bases and the V segment lost 5 bases, leaving 9 bases of the junction unmatched. DNA for the CDR3: TGTGCCAGCAGCGACCCGGGACTAGCTGGTTACAATGAGCAGTTCTTC. As protein: CASSDPGLAGYNEQFF.